Presented here are 10 T cell receptor beta chains from one specimen sequenced in a study of T cells in Graves' hyperthyroidism and ophthalmopathy. Amplified TCR beta CDR3 regions derived from RNA transcripts. A set of HTBI primers served as the primers for a first-round RT-PCR of the TCR CDR3. TCRdb redid the calling of the multiplex PCR reads with MiXCR, one entry per CDR3 protein. The repertoire consists of roughly 380,000 distinct CDR3 sequences, with 12% to 15% occurring once and the leading ten covering about 4.9%. The specimen was blood. Receptors originate from a woman between 18 and 30 years old with Graves' hyperthyroidism.

This clonotype occurred many times. The CDR3 sequence is CASSQGLADQETQYF. For the CDR3, the DNA is TGTGCCAGCAGCCAAGGACTAGCGGATCAAGAGACCCAGTACTTC. The V and J genes are TRBV4-2 and TRBJ2-5; 9 nucleotides match TRBD2. The CDR3 totals 15 residues. Germline assignment: CDR1 LGHNA and CDR2 YNFKEQ. V shed 1 base and J 2 bases; nucleotides not matched to a gene: 2.

V gene TRBV6-1 combines with J gene TRBJ1-5; D is perhaps TRBD1 (6 bases). The CDR3 has 12 residues. V shed 4 bases and J shed 11 bases, with 12 bases lying between them. Germline-derived CDR1 and CDR2 are MNHNS and SASEGT. The CDR3 is CASSAERTAQHF. CDR3 nucleotide sequence: TGTGCCAGCAGTGCCGAAAGGACAGCCCAGCATTTT.

This clonotype has ten or more counts. V and J are TRBV6-1 and TRBJ1-1, with D unclear. The CDR3 extends over 14 amino acids. Trimming pared 6 bases from V and 4 bases from J, leaving 15 bases between. CDR1 is MNHNS and CDR2 is SASEGT in the germline V gene. This CDR3 reads CASRGLGLSTEAFF. CDR3 coding DNA: TGTGCCAGCAGGGGTCTGGGGTTGAGCACTGAAGCTTTCTTT.

This clonotype was observed many times. V and J are TRBV6-1 and TRBJ2-7; D gene unclear. The germline gives CDR1 MNHNS, CDR2 SASEGT. This CDR3 has 11 amino acids. The V gene lost 5 bases and the J gene lost 4 bases, with 6 bases spanning the gap. CDR3 DNA sequence: TGTGCCAGCAGTCACAAGTACGAGCAGTACTTC. Translating gives CASSHKYEQYF.

This clonotype was observed a few times. V is TRBV6-1 and J is TRBJ2-1; TRBD2 matches 10 bases. With V trimmed by 4 bases and J by 0 bases, 3 bases remained unmatched. CDR1 and CDR2 from the germline V gene are MNHNS and SASEGT. This CDR3 contains 16 residues. The CDR3 sequence is CASSASSGSSYNEQFF. For the CDR3, the DNA is TGTGCCAGCAGTGCCTCTAGCGGGAGCTCCTACAATGAGCAGTTCTTC.

Worth noting for this clonotype: An end of the junction does not agree with germline; a read error may underlie this. The rearrangement links TRBV28 to TRBJ2-7; D is possibly TRBD2 (6 bases). Germline CDR1 MDHEN, CDR2 SYDVKM. The CDR3 is 14 residues long. The CDR3 DNA reads TGTGCCAGCAGGGCGGAGGGAATCTCCCACGAGCAGTACTTC. It translates to CASRAEGISHEQYF.

This clonotype was seen repeatedly, ten times or more. V is TRBV28 and J is TRBJ1-1; no clear D gene. Per the germline V gene, CDR1 is MDHEN and CDR2 is SYDVKM. V lost 4 bases to trimming and J lost 1 base, with 7 bases between them. The CDR3 is made up of 13 amino acids. The CDR3 bases are TGTGCCAGCAGTTCCCCGGGGAACACTGAAGCTTTCTTT. It specifies CASSSPGNTEAFF.

There are many counts of this clonotype. The chain has TRBV12-3 or TRBV12-4 and TRBJ2-1; D remains ambiguous. The CDR3 length is 13 residues. Trimming removed 3 bases from V and 7 bases from J, with 10 bases in between. CDR3 sequence: CASSFGDRNEQFF. CDR3 nucleotide sequence: TGTGCCAGCAGTTTTGGGGATAGGAATGAGCAGTTCTTC.

This clonotype was detected ten times or more. The chain carries TRBV10-1 and TRBJ2-1; 15 bases map to TRBD2. Trimming took 3 bases from V and 5 from J; bases not matched to a gene: 2. The CDR3 covers 16 residues. From germline, CDR1 is WNHNN and CDR2 SYGVQD (reference sequence). The CDR3 is CASSDGTSGRHNEQFF. In DNA, the CDR3 is TGCGCCAGCAGTGATGGGACTAGCGGGAGGCACAATGAGCAGTTCTTC.

This chain's CDR3 is CASRSLQGVRQPQHF. CDR3 in DNA: TGTGCCAGCAGGTCATTACAGGGGGTACGCCAGCCCCAGCATTTT. The chain couples TRBV28 to TRBJ1-5; TRBD1 aligns across 8 bases. Germline values: CDR1 MDHEN, CDR2 SYDVKM. The CDR3 has 15 residues. With V trimmed by 6 bases and J by 7 bases, 11 bases remained unmatched.